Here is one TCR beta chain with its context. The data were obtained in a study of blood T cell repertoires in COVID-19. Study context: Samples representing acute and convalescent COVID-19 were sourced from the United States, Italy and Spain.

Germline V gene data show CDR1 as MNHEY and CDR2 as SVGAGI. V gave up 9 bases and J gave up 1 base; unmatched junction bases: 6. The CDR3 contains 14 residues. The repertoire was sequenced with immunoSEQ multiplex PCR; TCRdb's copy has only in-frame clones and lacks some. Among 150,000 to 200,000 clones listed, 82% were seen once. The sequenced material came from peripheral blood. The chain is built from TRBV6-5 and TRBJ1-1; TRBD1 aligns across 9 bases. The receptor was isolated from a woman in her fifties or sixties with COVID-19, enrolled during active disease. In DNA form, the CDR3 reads TGTGCCAGTTACAGGGGGCGGTGGAACACTGAAGCTTTCTTT. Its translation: CASYRGRWNTEAFF.